This paragraph covers one TCR beta chain sequence. Its antigen is undetermined. This record comes from a study of blood T cells in healthy people across ages. The study's findings and limits: PBMC samples, being unsorted, prevented any conclusive comparison of naive and antigen-experienced cells.

Looked up from germline, CDR1 is DFQATT and CDR2 is SNEGSKA (reference sequence). The CDR3 sequence is 16 residues long. Then a second PCR, running roughly 7 to 11 cycles, was carried out with a sample-barcoded 5' primer and a J-beta primer mix. TCRdb re-called the 5' RACE reads with MiXCR, one entry per CDR3 protein. The table lists some 1 million distinct CDR3 sequences, around 43% of them singletons. The chain carries TRBV20-1 and TRBJ2-4; 12 nucleotides line up with TRBD1. The J call is doubtful: the DNA matches TRBJ2-7 better. Sequenced sample: blood. This TCR derives from a woman aged 55 to 70 in good health. The CDR3 DNA reads as TGCAGTGCTAGAGTGGGGGACAGGGGGCGCCCCTACGAGCAGTACTTC. Translated, it gives CSARVGDRGRPYEQYF.